These T cell receptor beta chains were read from a single sample in a study of cytomegalovirus exposure and HLA in healthy donors. Repertoires were generated with immunoSEQ multiplex PCR, while TCRdb's copy carries only in-frame clones and drops some. The sample holds roughly 120,000 clones; 88% are singletons and the top ten take 1.4% to 1.5%. Sequenced: PBMCs. The receptor source for this set is a woman under 40 in good health and CMV-seropositive. Both conserved end residues are part of each CDR3. The order of the fields is clone size, V gene, D gene, J gene, CDR3 DNA, CDR3 protein. A D gene is named only where the DNA matches it firmly. Where a row states a size, it is once, few, many or the class of an expanded clone; other rows omit it.

NA	TRBV7-9	NA	TRBJ2-7	TGTGCCAGCAGCCCGAGCGGGGCAGGGGACGAGCAGTACTTC	CASSPSGAGDEQYF
NA	TRBV5-1	TRBD2	TRBJ2-1	TGCGCCAGCAGCTCCGGACTAGCGACCGCGAACTACAATGAGCAGTTCTTC	CASSSGLATANYNEQFF
NA	TRBV2	NA	TRBJ1-5	TGTGCCAGCAGGAAACAGGGCGACAATCAGCCCCAGCATTTT	CASRKQGDNQPQHF
NA	TRBV27	NA	TRBJ1-6	TGTGCCAGCAGTCCCTACCGGGGGTCCTATAATTCACCCCTCCACTTT	CASSPYRGSYNSPLHF
NA	TRBV2	NA	TRBJ2-7	TGTGCCAGCACGCTGAGGGGGGGTTGGCTCTACGAGCAGTACTTC	CASTLRGGWLYEQYF
NA	TRBV27	NA	TRBJ1-2	TGTGCCAGCAGTTTACAACACCCTAACTATGGCTACACCTTC	CASSLQHPNYGYTF
NA	TRBV10-1	NA	TRBJ2-7	TGCGCCAGCTCCGAACCGGGAATGGACCACGAGCAGTACTTC	CASSEPGMDHEQYF
NA	TRBV7-9	NA	TRBJ1-3	TGTGCCAGCAGCTTAGAAGGAGGTGGAAACACCATATATTTT	CASSLEGGGNTIYF
NA	TRBV7-6	NA	TRBJ2-5	TGTGCCAGCAGCTTAGCGGTGTTTGGCGAGACCCAGTACTTC	CASSLAVFGETQYF
NA	TRBV4-1	TRBD2	TRBJ2-1	TGCGCCAGCAGCCAAGGGAGTAGCGGGACCTTGTATGAGCAGTTCTTC	CASSQGSSGTLYEQFF
NA	TRBV7-2	TRBD1	TRBJ1-6	TGTGCCAGCAGGCCGGGACAGGGTTCTTCACCCCTCCACTTT	CASRPGQGSSPLHF
once	TRBV5-6	NA	TRBJ1-2	TGTGCCAGCAGCTTGGTACTAGCTAACTATGGCTACACCTTC	CASSLVLANYGYTF
NA	TRBV6-1	NA	TRBJ2-3	TGTGCCAGCAGCCGGGGACTTCCCCCCACAGATACGCAGTATTTT	CASSRGLPPTDTQYF
NA	TRBV29-1	NA	TRBJ2-1	TGCAGCGGATTCGGGTCTGGGCAGTTCTTC	CSGFGSGQFF
NA	TRBV4-2	TRBD1	TRBJ1-2	TGTGCCAGCAGCCAATCCTCTGGGGACAGGGGTTCTTATGGCTACACCTTC	CASSQSSGDRGSYGYTF
NA	TRBV4-2	NA	TRBJ2-3	TGTGCCAGCAGCCGAGGACTGGATCCGCAGTATTTT	CASSRGLDPQYF
NA	TRBV9	NA	TRBJ1-2	TGTGCCAGCAGCGGAGACAGGCGGACCATTAACTATGGCTACACCTTC	CASSGDRRTINYGYTF
NA	TRBV5-1	NA	TRBJ1-2	TGCGCCAGCAGCTTGCAGGCTGTGGAAAACTATGGCTACACCTTC	CASSLQAVENYGYTF
NA	TRBV7-2	TRBD1	TRBJ1-5	TGTGCCAGCAGGGATCCGACCAGACAGGGGCCCCAGCATTTT	CASRDPTRQGPQHF
NA	TRBV28	TRBD1	TRBJ1-1	TGTGCCAGCAGCCCAGGGACAGCGGGGAACACTGAAGCTTTCTTT	CASSPGTAGNTEAFF
NA	TRBV27	NA	TRBJ2-7	TGTGCCAGCAGTCGAAGGACAGGGGTGGGTGCGGGAGGCTACGAGCAGTACTTC	CASSRRTGVGAGGYEQYF
NA	TRBV5-6	TRBD2	TRBJ2-4	TGTGCCAGCAGCTTCGGACTCGGGAGGGAAAACATTCAGTACTTC	CASSFGLGRENIQYF
NA	TRBV7-9	TRBD1	TRBJ2-3	TGTGCCAGCAGCCCTATGGGACAGGCTAGCACAGATACGCAGTATTTT	CASSPMGQASTDTQYF
NA	TRBV12-5	NA	TRBJ2-7	TGTGCTAGTGCCACTAGGAGGTGGGGGGAGGACGAGCAGTACTTC	CASATRRWGEDEQYF
once	TRBV27	TRBD2	TRBJ2-4	TGTGCCAGCAGTCCGGGACTAGCGGGGTACGGATCGGCCAAAAACATTCAGTACTTC	CASSPGLAGYGSAKNIQYF
NA	TRBV4-2	NA	TRBJ1-1	TGTGCCAGCAGCAAAGGAGGTGCTCAGAACACTGAAGCTTTCTTT	CASSKGGAQNTEAFF
NA	TRBV7-9	TRBD2	TRBJ2-1	TGTGCCAGCAGCTTCCGGACTAGCGGGAGCCGTTTCTACAATGAGCAGTTCTTC	CASSFRTSGSRFYNEQFF
NA	TRBV5-6	NA	TRBJ2-7	TGTGCCAGCAGCTTGGACGGGACGGGAGAGATTGGCGAGCAGTACTTC	CASSLDGTGEIGEQYF
NA	TRBV7-9	TRBD2	TRBJ2-3	TGTGCCAGCAGCATTCGGACTAGCGGTTCCTCTAGGGATACGCAGTATTTT	CASSIRTSGSSRDTQYF
once	TRBV6-6	NA	TRBJ1-5	TGTGCCAGCAGTTACGGAGAGGGAGAGCCCCAGCATTTT	CASSYGEGEPQHF
NA	TRBV27	TRBD1	TRBJ2-1	TGTGCCAGCAAGAAACGGACAGGGGATTTTCTCTCCTACAATGAGCAGTTCTTC	CASKKRTGDFLSYNEQFF
NA	TRBV2	NA	TRBJ1-1	TGTGCCAGCAGCACCGGGGGATCGGGATGGGGAGCTTTCTTT	CASSTGGSGWGAFF
NA	TRBV5-1	TRBD1	TRBJ2-7	TGCGCCAGCAGCTTGCAGGGGGACATCTACGAGCAGTACTTC	CASSLQGDIYEQYF
NA	TRBV19	TRBD1	TRBJ1-2	TGTGCCAGTAGTACCACAGGGGGCTTTAAAGGCTACACCTTC	CASSTTGGFKGYTF
NA	TRBV27	TRBD1	TRBJ2-7	TGTGCCAGCAGCCACCGGGACAGCTCCTACGAGCAGTACTTC	CASSHRDSSYEQYF
NA	TRBV5-1	NA	TRBJ1-2	TGCGCCAGCAGCTTGTCGTTTGGAAGCGGCTATGGCTACACCTTC	CASSLSFGSGYGYTF
NA	TRBV4-3	TRBD2	TRBJ2-1	TGCGCCAGCAGCCAAGTGGATACTAGCGGGGGGGCCCTCTACAATGAGCAGTTCTTC	CASSQVDTSGGALYNEQFF
NA	TRBV5-6	NA	TRBJ1-5	TGTGCCAGCAGCTTGTTTGGTAGGGACTTTAGCAATCAGCCCCAGCATTTT	CASSLFGRDFSNQPQHF
once	TRBV2	NA	TRBJ2-2	TGTGCCAGGGAGTGGCGGGCGAACACCGGGGAGCTGTTTTTT	CAREWRANTGELFF
NA	TRBV27	NA	TRBJ2-1	TGTGCCAGCAGCCGTGGGTCCCCAGGGTACAATGAGCAGTTCTTC	CASSRGSPGYNEQFF
NA	TRBV5-4	TRBD2	TRBJ2-3	TGTGCCAGCAGCCCGGGGGGTAGGGCAAGAGATACGCAGTATTTT	CASSPGGRARDTQYF
once	TRBV4-3	NA	TRBJ1-1	TGCGCCAGCAGCCAAGGACGCAGGGCGGACACTGAAGCTTTCTTT	CASSQGRRADTEAFF
NA	TRBV7-9	TRBD1	TRBJ1-6	TGTGCCAGCAGCCCCGACAGGGCACAGTCACCCCTCCACTTT	CASSPDRAQSPLHF
NA	TRBV20-1	NA	TRBJ2-1	TGCAGTGGCTTAACTGGTGAGCAGTTCTTC	CSGLTGEQFF
few	TRBV4-3	NA	TRBJ1-2	TGCGCCAGCAGCCATGGTACAGGGCCCGTCTATGGCTACACCTTC	CASSHGTGPVYGYTF
NA	TRBV27	TRBD1	TRBJ1-4	TGTGCCAGCAGTATACTTGGGACAGGGGAAGAAAAACTGTTTTTT	CASSILGTGEEKLFF
NA	TRBV10-2	NA	TRBJ2-7	TGCGCCAGCAGTGCCCTCGGACAGGGAGGGTCCTACGAGCAGTACTTC	CASSALGQGGSYEQYF
NA	TRBV6-5	NA	TRBJ2-4	TGTGCCAGCAGTCGAGGGGGAGCCAAAAACATTCAGTACTTC	CASSRGGAKNIQYF